The rows below give T cell receptor beta chains drawn from one sample of a study of blood T cell repertoires in COVID-19. Sequenced by immunoSEQ multiplex PCR; TCRdb stores in-frame clones only, minus some. The table records 270,000 or so clones, roughly nine tenths of them present only once. Material: peripheral blood. The receptors shown here come from a woman between 40 and 55 years old who had recovered from COVID-19. Both conserved end residues are trimmed from each CDR3. The order of the fields is clone size, V gene, CDR3 protein. Size tells how often a clone was seen (once, few, many) or the class of an expanded clone, and some rows leave it out.

abundance: .; v_gene: TRBV3-1/TRBV3-2; CDR3aa: ASSQEGNGDEQY
abundance: .; v_gene: TRBV5-1; CDR3aa: ASSRQGGFYGYT
abundance: .; v_gene: TRBV4-1; CDR3aa: ASSQTLGLEQF
abundance: .; v_gene: TRBV30; CDR3aa: AWTRTRTSGVATDTQY
abundance: once; v_gene: TRBV12-5; CDR3aa: ASVSSGSQGPQH
abundance: .; v_gene: TRBV7-9; CDR3aa: ASSLAVANQPQH
abundance: .; v_gene: TRBV14; CDR3aa: ASSQDSYGYT
abundance: few; v_gene: TRBV6-2/TRBV6-3; CDR3aa: ASSLGLASGTDTQY
abundance: .; v_gene: TRBV4-1; CDR3aa: ASSQDGTTNEKLF
abundance: .; v_gene: TRBV7-7; CDR3aa: ASSPGLQAGLYNEQF
abundance: .; v_gene: TRBV5-5; CDR3aa: ASSLLYEQF
abundance: .; v_gene: TRBV9; CDR3aa: ASSVGLAGGYEQF
abundance: .; v_gene: TRBV7-6; CDR3aa: ASSLGTGDSYQPQH
abundance: .; v_gene: TRBV6-5; CDR3aa: ASCPLGPGANVLT
abundance: .; v_gene: TRBV19; CDR3aa: ASSTGGTNEKLF